Shown below are 27 T cell receptor beta chains from a single sample sequenced in a study of blood T cell repertoires in COVID-19. The method was immunoSEQ multiplex PCR; TCRdb's version includes in-frame clones alone and lacks a portion of them. The sample shows 200,000 to 300,000 clones, approximately 83% of them seen only once. Material for sequencing was peripheral blood. The receptors were gathered from a woman older than 75 with acute or convalescent COVID-19.

The gene calls are TRBV5-1 and TRBJ1-2; no definite D call. Germline V gene lookup returns CDR1 SGHRS and CDR2 YFSETQ. V lost 0 bases and J lost 1, with 10 bases in between. This CDR3 contains 15 residues. CDR3 loop: CASSLGGEGNYGYTF. CDR3 sequence (DNA): TGCGCCAGCAGCTTGGGGGGAGAGGGTAACTATGGCTACACCTTC.

This chain connects TRBV10-2 to TRBJ2-7; D not resolved. There are 14 residues in the CDR3. Trimming removed 6 bases from V and 2 bases from J, with 14 bases in between. Germline V CDR1 and CDR2: WSHSY, SAAADI. CDR3 region: CASSPSWQAYEQYF. CDR3 nucleotide sequence: TGCGCCAGCAGCCCCTCTTGGCAGGCCTACGAGCAGTACTTC.

This chain uses TRBV5-6 with TRBJ1-2; a weak D match, TRBD1 (6 bases). The CDR3 consists of 15 residues. Trimming removed 1 base from V and 4 bases from J, with 14 bases in between. Germline V gives CDR1 SGHDT, CDR2 YYEEEE. The chain's CDR3 is CASSLLQGTLYGYTF. CDR3 nucleotides: TGTGCCAGCAGCTTGTTACAGGGAACCCTCTATGGCTACACCTTC.

The V and J genes are TRBV6-5 and TRBJ1-1; D gene uncertain. Germline V CDR1 and CDR2: MNHEY, SVGAGI. The CDR3 extends over 10 amino acids. Deletions cut 6 bases from V and 11 bases from J, with 10 bases between. CDR3 loop: CASSALTAFF. CDR3 in DNA: TGTGCCAGCAGCGCCCTAACGGCTTTCTTT.

The chain recombines TRBV2 with TRBJ1-4; the match to TRBD1 covers 7 bases. This CDR3 spans 17 amino acids. Per the germline V gene, CDR1 is SNHLY and CDR2 is FYNNEI. The V and J ends lost 8 bases and 3 bases, in that order; junction bases with no gene match: 15. This CDR3 is CASSKRGPGAANEKLFF. CDR3 bases: TGTGCCAGCTCGAAAAGGGGGCCGGGGGCAGCTAATGAAAAACTGTTTTTT.

The V gene is TRBV19, the J gene TRBJ1-6, with 8 bases aligning to TRBD1. The CDR3 runs 17 residues. After removal of 5 bases from V and 0 bases from J, the junction contained 6 bases not matched to a gene. The V gene's germline CDR1 is LNHDA and CDR2 SQIVND (reference sequence). The CDR3 bases are TGTGCCAGTAGTCCAGGGGGCATGGCCTCCTATAATTCACCCCTCCACTTT. This encodes CASSPGGMASYNSPLHF.

The rearrangement uses TRBV2 and TRBJ2-7; D is undetermined. The CDR3 is made up of 12 amino acids. Trimming took 4 bases from V and 4 from J, leaving 8 bases between them. Germline CDR1 SNHLY, CDR2 FYNNEI. The CDR3 protein is CASSATRYEQYF. The CDR3 nucleotides read TGTGCCAGCAGTGCAACAAGATACGAGCAGTACTTC.

The chain recombines TRBV6-5 with TRBJ1-1; D perhaps matches TRBD1 (6 bases). Germline V gives CDR1 MNHEY, CDR2 SVGAGI. Trimming left V 2 bases short and J 4 bases short, with 17 bases between. The length of the CDR3 is 16 residues. The CDR3 DNA reads TGTGCCAGCAGTTACGGGCCCAGGGGCCGTGGCACTGAAGCTTTCTTT. It translates to CASSYGPRGRGTEAFF.

The chain combines TRBV5-1 with TRBJ1-3; D gene unclear. Germline-derived CDR1 and CDR2 are SGHRS and YFSETQ. The CDR3 length is 15 residues. The ends were cut back, 2 bases at V and 1 base at J, with 10 bases in the middle. The CDR3 loop reads CASSFEALSGNTIYF. The CDR3 nucleotides read TGCGCCAGCAGCTTCGAGGCCCTTTCTGGAAACACCATATATTTT.

The chain carries TRBV28 and TRBJ2-1, with 16 bases matching TRBD2. There are 14 residues in the CDR3. From germline, CDR1 is MDHEN and CDR2 SYDVKM. Germline trimming cut 2 bases from V and 15 bases from J; bases unmatched to any gene: 4. The CDR3 loop is CASSLGTSGGVWFF. The DNA for the CDR3 is TGTGCCAGCAGTTTAGGGACTAGCGGGGGGGTTTGGTTCTTC.

In the case of this clone: At the DNA level, this CDR3 is encoded by other sequences in the same sample as well. This sequence joins TRBV11-2 and TRBJ1-5; D gene uncertain. CDR1 SGHAT and CDR2 FQNNGV come from the germline V gene. Trimming shortened V by 5 bases and J by 0 bases, and 8 bases separated the two germline ends. The CDR3 is 14 amino acids. In DNA form, the CDR3 reads TGTGCCAGCAGCCCTCGGGGTAGCAATCAGCCCCAGCATTTT. Protein product: CASSPRGSNQPQHF.

This sequence joins TRBV15 and TRBJ1-6, with D tentatively TRBD1 (5 bases). CDR3 length: 16 residues. Germline CDR1 LNHNV, CDR2 YYDKDF (reference sequence). V was pared by 1 base and J by 7 bases, with 14 bases between. In DNA form, the CDR3 reads TGTGCCACCAGCAGAGGGGAGGGGATGAGGAATTCACCCCTCCACTTT. Translated, it gives CATSRGEGMRNSPLHF.

The chain links TRBV30 to TRBJ1-6; maybe TRBD1 (5 bases). CDR3 length: 13 amino acids. Germline-derived CDR1 and CDR2 are GTSNPN and SVGIG (reference sequence). V lost 4 bases to trimming and J lost 3 bases, with 7 bases between them. The CDR3 bases are TGTGCCTGGACCGGGGGCTATAATTCACCCCTCCACTTT. Translation: CAWTGGYNSPLHF.

The rearrangement uses TRBV20-1 and TRBJ1-5; weak D call: TRBD1 (6 bases). The CDR3 is made up of 15 amino acids. Germline CDR1 reads DFQATT; CDR2 reads SNEGSKA (reference sequence). The V and J ends lost 3 bases and 0 bases respectively, with 12 bases between them. The CDR3 DNA reads as TGCAGTGCTAGTCAGGGGTCGGTTAGCAATCAGCCCCAGCATTTT. It yields the protein CSASQGSVSNQPQHF.

Details on this clone: One junction end does not reproduce the germline sequence, and a read error may be involved. In the same sample, other DNA sequences code for this CDR3. The chain combines TRBV7-7 with TRBJ2-5; TRBD1 matches at 10 bases. The CDR3 runs to 14 residues. The germline V gene encodes CDR1 SSHAT and CDR2 FNYEAQ (reference sequence). CDR3 coding DNA: TGTGCTAGCAGCTTAGACAGGGGGCGGGAGACCCAGTACTTC. Protein sequence: CASSLDRGRETQYF.

The rearrangement uses TRBV5-1 and TRBJ1-4, with D possibly being TRBD1 (6 bases). This CDR3 spans 13 amino acids. Trimming took 2 bases from V and 7 from J, leaving 9 bases between them. The germline CDR1 and CDR2 sequences are SGHRS and YFSETQ. The CDR3 here is CASSLSGAEKLFF. CDR3 DNA sequence: TGCGCCAGCAGCTTATCAGGGGCTGAAAAACTGTTTTTT. The complete variable domain, with remaining parts taken from reference TRBV5-1 and TRBJ1-4, reads KAGVTQTPRYLIKTRGQQVTLSCSPISGHRSVSWYQQTPGQGLQFLFEYFSETQRNKGNFPGRFSGRQFSNSRSEMNVSTLELGDSALYLCASSLSGAEKLFFGSGTQLSVL.

V is TRBV4-1 and J is TRBJ2-2; TRBD1 aligns across 8 bases. The germline V gene has CDR1 MGHRA and CDR2 YSYEKL. The CDR3 runs to 20 residues. With 0 bases clipped from V and 2 bases from J, the junction kept 14 bases outside the gene matches. The CDR3 reads CASSQDPPRRAGGNTGELFF. Here the CDR3 DNA reads TGCGCCAGCAGCCAAGATCCGCCCCGCCGGGCAGGGGGCAACACCGGGGAGCTGTTTTTT.

This clone has a single count. This chain links TRBV19 with TRBJ2-5; 12 nucleotides agree with TRBD1. This CDR3 region has 17 residues. CDR1 is LNHDA and CDR2 is SQIVND in the germline V gene (reference sequence). With V trimmed by 6 bases and J by 6 bases, 14 bases remained unmatched. CDR3 in DNA: TGTGCCAGTAGGGATATAACCGGGACAGGGGGCGGGAAGACCCAGTACTTC. Translated, it gives CASRDITGTGGGKTQYF.

The chain couples TRBV28 to TRBJ2-7; D may be TRBD1 (5 bases). V shed 5 bases and J shed 0 bases, with 20 bases lying between them. The CDR3 is made up of 17 amino acids. Germline CDR1 MDHEN, CDR2 SYDVKM. CDR3 residues: CASSPFPATVRSYEQYF. The CDR3 region has the DNA TGTGCCAGCAGTCCCTTCCCCGCGACAGTACGCTCCTACGAGCAGTACTTC.

This clone turned up a few times. The chain couples TRBV11-2 to TRBJ2-1, with D unclear. Trimming pared 1 base from V and 10 bases from J, leaving 11 bases between. The CDR3 is made up of 13 amino acids. Germline V gives CDR1 SGHAT, CDR2 FQNNGV. The CDR3 nucleotides read TGTGCCAGCAGCTTAGGACCAGCTAGAGAGCAGTTCTTC. Its translation: CASSLGPAREQFF.

The chain recombines TRBV2 with TRBJ1-2; 8 bases agree with TRBD1. V lost 1 base, J lost 4 bases, and 5 bases stayed unmatched. The CDR3 sequence is 15 residues long. Germline V gives CDR1 SNHLY, CDR2 FYNNEI. CDR3 sequence reads: CASSEGTGTTYGYTF. DNA of the CDR3: TGTGCCAGCAGTGAAGGGACAGGGACGACCTATGGCTACACCTTC.

The chain combines TRBV9 with TRBJ2-1, with D maybe TRBD2 (7 bases). The germline CDR1 and CDR2 sequences are SGDLS and YYNGEE. Trimming pared 3 bases from V and 7 bases from J, leaving 20 bases between. There are 16 residues in the CDR3. Here the CDR3 DNA reads TGTGCCAGCAGCGCGGCTGGGACTAATCAGGGGAATGAGCAGTTCTTC. Translated, it gives CASSAAGTNQGNEQFF.

The chain employs TRBV27 and TRBJ2-1; 7 bases map to TRBD1. The CDR3 covers 15 residues. Trimming removed 5 bases from V and 6 bases from J; junction bases left unmatched: 10. Germline CDR1 and CDR2: MNHEY and SMNVEV (reference sequence). The CDR3 here is CASSPTGQLVNEQFF. In DNA, the CDR3 is TGTGCCAGCAGTCCTACGGGACAGTTGGTCAATGAGCAGTTCTTC.

The chain joins TRBV6-5 to TRBJ1-1; 7 bases fit TRBD1. This CDR3 has 13 residues. Trimming took 5 bases from V and 6 from J; bases not matched to a gene: 6. Germline CDR1 reads MNHEY; CDR2 reads SVGAGI. The CDR3 reads CASSQPGTAEAFF. As DNA, the CDR3 is TGTGCCAGCAGTCAGCCCGGGACAGCTGAAGCTTTCTTT.

The chain carries TRBV7-9 and TRBJ1-5, with 8 bases that match TRBD1. The J segment lost 4 bases and the V segment lost 5 bases, leaving 4 bases of the junction unmatched. CDR3 length equals 14 residues. Per germline, CDR1 SEHNR and CDR2 FQNEAQ (reference sequence). The CDR3 spells CASSAQGGNQPQHF. The CDR3 DNA is TGTGCCAGCAGCGCACAGGGGGGAAATCAGCCCCAGCATTTT.

This clone was detected only once. The rearrangement joins TRBV9 to TRBJ1-3; TRBD1 agrees at 9 bases. The J segment lost 3 bases and the V segment lost 0 bases, leaving 10 bases of the junction unmatched. The germline gives CDR1 SGDLS, CDR2 YYNGEE. This CDR3 contains 18 residues. CDR3 residues: CASSVEVAGQGGGNTIYF. The CDR3 coding sequence is TGTGCCAGCAGCGTAGAAGTGGCGGGACAGGGAGGTGGAAACACCATATATTTT.

The chain recombines TRBV3-1 (or the pseudogene TRBV3-2) with TRBJ1-1; D might be TRBD1 (6 bases). The germline gives CDR1 LGHDT, CDR2 YNNKEL (reference sequence). This CDR3 is built from 14 residues. Trimming removed 1 base at V and 5 bases at J, with 11 bases between. The CDR3 spells CASSQAGGRTEAFF. For the CDR3, the DNA is TGTGCCAGCAGCCAAGCGGGGGGGCGGACTGAAGCTTTCTTT.